This TCR beta chain was sequenced during a study of chemoradiotherapy in HPV16-positive cancers. Broader study findings: Candidate HPV-specific clones and E7-related TCR motifs grew in tumor during treatment. In HPV16-positive patients, HPV-responsive T-cell expansion tracked better recurrence-free survival.

Method: immunoSEQ multiplex PCR; TCRdb's copy keeps in-frame clones and lacks some. Of approximately 32,000 clones in the sample, 80% were seen once. V dropped 1 base and J dropped 5; count of bases not matched to a gene: 1. CDR3 length equals 14 residues. The germline V gene encodes CDR1 SGHDT and CDR2 YYEEEE. Of note for this clone: Antigen: not known.

Repertoires were sampled repeatedly during chemoradiotherapy. J is TRBJ2-2 and V is TRBV5-6, with 8 bases lining up with TRBD2. This sample comprised blood, obtained from a patient who underwent chemoradiotherapy. The receptor was isolated from a human donor with HPV-associated anogenital cancer. This CDR3 is CASSLSGGTGELFF. The CDR3 region has the DNA TGTGCCAGCAGCTTGAGCGGGGGAACCGGGGAGCTGTTTTTT.